These 15 T cell receptor beta chains came from one sample sequenced in a study of T cell responses to AZD1222 COVID-19 vaccine. Clones were read by immunoSEQ multiplex PCR, and TCRdb kept only the in-frame ones, dropping some. The table shows about 130,000 clones, with roughly 88% occurring only once. The starting material was peripheral blood, obtained 28 days after the second AZD1222 dose. The receptors here all came from an adult who received the AZD1222 COVID-19 vaccine.

The rearrangement links TRBV19 to TRBJ1-1; 10 bases match TRBD1. Germline V gene lookup returns CDR1 LNHDA and CDR2 SQIVND (reference sequence). This CDR3 region has 15 residues. V lost 6 bases, J lost 5 bases, and 9 bases stayed unmatched. The CDR3 region has the DNA TGTGCCAGTAGCCGGGGGGACAGGGGAGATACTGAAGCTTTCTTT. Amino acids: CASSRGDRGDTEAFF.

CDR3 in DNA: TGTGCCAGCAGTTACGGCGGGGGTAGTCACCAAGAGACCCAGTACTTC. It translates to CASSYGGGSHQETQYF. The chain couples TRBV6-5 to TRBJ2-5; TRBD2 matches 7 bases. The CDR3 totals 16 residues. Looked up from germline, CDR1 is MNHEY and CDR2 is SVGAGI. V gave up 2 bases and J gave up 0 bases; unmatched junction bases: 6.

The V and J genes are TRBV6-5 and TRBJ1-5, with D unclear. The germline V gene encodes CDR1 MNHEY and CDR2 SVGAGI. The CDR3 has 14 residues. Trimming took off 8 bases at V and 6 bases at J, with 17 bases between the two ends. This CDR3 reads CASSESIWGQPQHF. For the CDR3, the DNA is TGTGCCAGCTCGGAATCTATCTGGGGTCAGCCCCAGCATTTT.

The CDR3 bases are TGTGCCAGCACTATTGGGGACAGGGGCCATGGCTACACCTTC. This sequence encodes CASTIGDRGHGYTF. This chain connects TRBV7-9 to TRBJ1-2; TRBD1 agrees at 10 bases. Germline assignment: CDR1 SEHNR and CDR2 FQNEAQ (reference sequence). The CDR3 sequence is 14 residues long. With 7 bases clipped from V and 6 bases from J, the junction kept 8 bases outside the gene matches.

The chain combines TRBV27 with TRBJ2-1; D might be TRBD2 (6 bases). Trimming removed 3 bases from V and 8 bases from J, with 14 bases in between. The CDR3 is 14 amino acids. Germline lookup yields CDR1 MNHEY and CDR2 SMNVEV (reference sequence). The CDR3 here is CASSFLPGRHEQFF. CDR3 bases: TGTGCCAGCAGTTTTTTACCCGGGAGACATGAGCAGTTCTTC.

The genes are TRBV14 and TRBJ1-2; the D gene is possibly TRBD1 (5 bases). CDR1 is SGHDN and CDR2 is FVKESK in the germline V gene. This CDR3 spans 15 amino acids. Deletions cut 0 bases from V and 4 bases from J, with 12 bases between. CDR3 loop: CASSQDLKGSYGYTF. The CDR3 DNA sequence: TGTGCCAGCAGCCAAGATTTGAAGGGGAGCTATGGCTACACCTTC.

The chain recombines TRBV27 with TRBJ1-3; perhaps TRBD1 as D (5 bases). The V and J ends lost 4 bases and 2 bases respectively, with 21 bases between them. Germline CDR1 is MNHEY and CDR2 is SMNVEV (reference sequence). The CDR3 is 18 residues long. The CDR3 region is CASSSLASGRGAGNTIYF. CDR3 nucleotides: TGTGCCAGCAGTTCTCTTGCCTCGGGGCGGGGAGCTGGAAACACCATATATTTT.

This sequence joins TRBV11-3 and TRBJ2-1; 9 bases align to TRBD2. Germline CDR1 reads SGHNT; CDR2 reads YENEEA. This CDR3 comprises 16 residues. J gave up 8 bases and V 4 bases, and 12 bases lay outside the gene matches. CDR3 loop: CASSSSPGLAFDEQFF. DNA of the CDR3: TGTGCCAGCAGCTCTAGCCCGGGACTAGCTTTCGATGAGCAGTTCTTC.

The rearrangement uses TRBV9 and TRBJ1-2, with D tentatively TRBD1 (6 bases). Trimming removed 6 bases at V and 0 bases at J, with 12 bases between. There are 14 residues in the CDR3. Looked up from germline, CDR1 is SGDLS and CDR2 is YYNGEE. CDR3 bases: TGTGCCAGCACCTTCACAGGGTCTAACTATGGCTACACCTTC. This encodes CASTFTGSNYGYTF.

The chain employs TRBV15 and TRBJ2-2; D ambiguous. Trimming took 1 base from V and 1 from J, leaving 4 bases between them. Germline-derived CDR1 and CDR2 are LNHNV and YYDKDF (reference sequence). The CDR3 spans 14 residues. The CDR3 here is CATSRVRNTGELFF. CDR3 DNA: TGTGCCACCAGCAGAGTGAGGAACACCGGGGAGCTGTTTTTT.

The rearrangement uses TRBV5-6 and TRBJ1-2; D not resolved. V gave up 5 bases and J gave up 8 bases, with 13 bases separating them. The CDR3 runs 12 residues. CDR1 and CDR2 (germline): SGHDT, YYEEEE. The CDR3 bases are TGTGCCAGCAGATGGGAATTGGGCGGCTACACCTTC. Translating gives CASRWELGGYTF.

The chain uses TRBV24-1 and TRBJ2-3; 13 nucleotides match TRBD2. The CDR3 has 17 residues. In germline, CDR1 is KGHDR, CDR2 SFDVKD. The trim removed 5 bases at V and 4 bases at J, leaving 8 bases unmatched. The CDR3 bases are TGTGCCACCAGTGGTCCGACTAGCGGGAGGCTCCCAGATACGCAGTATTTT. Protein product: CATSGPTSGRLPDTQYF.

The chain recombines TRBV3-1 (or the pseudogene TRBV3-2) with TRBJ1-4; D might be TRBD1 (5 bases). The CDR3 is 15 residues long. The V end was cut by 2 bases, the J end by 11 bases, with 18 bases between. The germline gives CDR1 LGHDT, CDR2 YNNKEL (reference sequence). DNA of the CDR3: TGTGCCAGCAGCCAAACCCACCCAGCGGGGGAGAAACTGTTTTTT. Amino acid sequence: CASSQTHPAGEKLFF.

This clone was seen a single time. The rearrangement joins TRBV18 to TRBJ2-3, with 8 bases lining up with TRBD2. The CDR3 contains 18 residues. CDR1 is KGHSH and CDR2 is LQKENI in the germline V gene. Trimming at V came to 0 bases and at J to 5 bases, leaving 13 bases not matched to a gene. The CDR3 is CASSPPSSGIGGGDTQYF. CDR3 sequence (DNA): TGTGCCAGCTCACCACCGAGTAGCGGGATAGGGGGTGGAGATACGCAGTATTTT.

This clone was found once. The V call is TRBV6-5, the J call TRBJ1-6; tentative D call: TRBD1 (6 bases). Germline V gene lookup returns CDR1 MNHEY and CDR2 SVGAGI. V shed 6 bases and J shed 10 bases, with 16 bases lying between them. The CDR3 has 14 residues. CDR3 residues: CASSTQGMGSPLHF. Here the CDR3 DNA reads TGTGCCAGCAGCACACAGGGAATGGGGTCACCCCTCCACTTT.